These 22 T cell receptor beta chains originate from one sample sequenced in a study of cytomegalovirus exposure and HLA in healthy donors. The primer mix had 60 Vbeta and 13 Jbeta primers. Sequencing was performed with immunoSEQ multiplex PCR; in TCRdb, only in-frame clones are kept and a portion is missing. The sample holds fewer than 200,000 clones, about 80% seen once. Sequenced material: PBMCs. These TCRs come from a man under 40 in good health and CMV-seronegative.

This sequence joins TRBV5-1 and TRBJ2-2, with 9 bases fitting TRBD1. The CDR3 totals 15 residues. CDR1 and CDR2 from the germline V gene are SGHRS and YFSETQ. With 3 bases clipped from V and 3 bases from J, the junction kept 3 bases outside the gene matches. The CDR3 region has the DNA TGCGCCAGCAGCTCCGGACAGGGGCACACCGGGGAGCTGTTTTTT. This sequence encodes CASSSGQGHTGELFF.

In nucleotides, the CDR3 is TGTGCCAGCAAGCCTCTCCGGGACAGGGGAATGCAGCCCCAGCATTTT. This translates into CASKPLRDRGMQPQHF. V gene TRBV28 combines with J gene TRBJ1-5; 10 nucleotides line up with TRBD1. The CDR3 contains 16 residues. Germline V gives CDR1 MDHEN, CDR2 SYDVKM. After removal of 7 bases from V and 7 bases from J, the junction contained 13 bases not matched to a gene.

CDR3 loop: CASSVEAGHNEKLFF. The CDR3 coding sequence is TGTGCCAGCAGCGTAGAGGCAGGGCATAATGAAAAACTGTTTTTT. The chain recombines TRBV9 with TRBJ1-4, with D tentatively TRBD1 (5 bases). Germline assignment: CDR1 SGDLS and CDR2 YYNGEE. Between the trimmed V and J ends, which lost 0 bases and 4 bases, there was a span of 10 bases. The CDR3 length is 15 residues.

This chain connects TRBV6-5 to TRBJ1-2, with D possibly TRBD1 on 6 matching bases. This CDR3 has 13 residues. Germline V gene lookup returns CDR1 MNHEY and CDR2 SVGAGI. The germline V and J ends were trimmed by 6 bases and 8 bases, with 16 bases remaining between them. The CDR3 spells CASSTDRPLGYTF. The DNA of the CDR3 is TGTGCCAGCAGCACCGACAGGCCTCTGGGCTACACCTTC.

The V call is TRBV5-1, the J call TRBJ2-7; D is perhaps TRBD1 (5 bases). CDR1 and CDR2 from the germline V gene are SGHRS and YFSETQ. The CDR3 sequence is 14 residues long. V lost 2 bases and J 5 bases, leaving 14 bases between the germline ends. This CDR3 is CASSFEGAANEQYF. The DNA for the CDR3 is TGCGCCAGCAGCTTCGAAGGGGCTGCCAACGAGCAGTACTTC.

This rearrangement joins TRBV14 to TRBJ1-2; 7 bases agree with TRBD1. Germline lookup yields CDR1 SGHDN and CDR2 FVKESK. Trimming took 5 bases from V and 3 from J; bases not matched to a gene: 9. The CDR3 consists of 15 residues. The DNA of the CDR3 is TGTGCCAGCAGCAATTACAGGGGTTGGGACTATGGCTACACCTTC. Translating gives CASSNYRGWDYGYTF.

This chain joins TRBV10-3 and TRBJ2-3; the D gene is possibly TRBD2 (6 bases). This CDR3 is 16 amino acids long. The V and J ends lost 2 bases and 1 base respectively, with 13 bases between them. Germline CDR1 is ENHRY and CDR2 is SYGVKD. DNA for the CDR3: TGTGCCATCAGTGAGCAGGAGGGAGCGGGCACAGATACGCAGTATTTT. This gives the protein CAISEQEGAGTDTQYF.

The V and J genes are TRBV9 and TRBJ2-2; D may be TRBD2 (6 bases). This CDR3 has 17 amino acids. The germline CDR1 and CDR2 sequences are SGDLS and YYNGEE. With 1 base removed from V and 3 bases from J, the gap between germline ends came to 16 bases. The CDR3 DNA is TGTGCCAGCAGCGTACCCGGAGGCGGAGGGGACACCGGGGAGCTGTTTTTT. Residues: CASSVPGGGGDTGELFF.

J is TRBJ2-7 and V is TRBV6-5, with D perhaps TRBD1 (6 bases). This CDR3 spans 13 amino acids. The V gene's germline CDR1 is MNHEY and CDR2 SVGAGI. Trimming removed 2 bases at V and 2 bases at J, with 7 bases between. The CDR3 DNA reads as TGTGCCAGCAGTTACCAGGGGCCCTACGAGCAGTACTTC. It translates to CASSYQGPYEQYF.

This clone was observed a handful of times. The CDR3 DNA sequence: TGTGCCAGCAGCTTGGGACAGACTAATTCACCCCTCCACTTT. It encodes CASSLGQTNSPLHF. The chain uses TRBV7-9 and TRBJ1-6, with 7 bases aligning to TRBD1. The CDR3 extends over 14 amino acids. Germline V CDR1 and CDR2: SEHNR, FQNEAQ (reference sequence). J gave up 6 bases and V 3 bases, and 2 bases lay outside the gene matches.

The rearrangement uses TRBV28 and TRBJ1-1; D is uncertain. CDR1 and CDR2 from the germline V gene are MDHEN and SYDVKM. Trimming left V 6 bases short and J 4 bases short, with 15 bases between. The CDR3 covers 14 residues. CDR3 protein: CASSPRLRATEAFF. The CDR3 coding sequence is TGTGCCAGCAGCCCTAGGTTGCGGGCCACTGAAGCTTTCTTT.

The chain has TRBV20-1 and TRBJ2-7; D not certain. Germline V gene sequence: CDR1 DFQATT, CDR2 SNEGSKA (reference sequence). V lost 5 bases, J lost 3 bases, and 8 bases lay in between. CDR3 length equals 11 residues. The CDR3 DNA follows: TGCAGTGCTCCCAGCGTCTACGAGCAGTACTTC. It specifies CSAPSVYEQYF.

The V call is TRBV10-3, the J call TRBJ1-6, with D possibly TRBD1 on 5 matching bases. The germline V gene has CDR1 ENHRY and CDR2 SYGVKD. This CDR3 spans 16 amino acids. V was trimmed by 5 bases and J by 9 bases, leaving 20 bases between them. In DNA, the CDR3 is TGTGCCATCAGTTTCCGAGCGGGGCCAGACGGTTCACCCCTCCACTTT. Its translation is CAISFRAGPDGSPLHF.

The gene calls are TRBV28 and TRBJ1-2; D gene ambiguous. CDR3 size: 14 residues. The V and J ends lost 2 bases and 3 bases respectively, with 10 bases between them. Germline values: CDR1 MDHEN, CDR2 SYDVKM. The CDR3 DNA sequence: TGTGCCAGCAGTTTAAGGCAGAGGCACTATGGCTACACCTTC. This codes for CASSLRQRHYGYTF.

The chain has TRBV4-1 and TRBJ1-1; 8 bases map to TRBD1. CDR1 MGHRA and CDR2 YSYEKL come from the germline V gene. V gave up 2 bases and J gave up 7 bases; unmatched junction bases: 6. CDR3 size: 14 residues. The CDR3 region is CASSQPGQADEAFF. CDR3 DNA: TGCGCCAGCAGCCAACCGGGACAGGCCGATGAAGCTTTCTTT.

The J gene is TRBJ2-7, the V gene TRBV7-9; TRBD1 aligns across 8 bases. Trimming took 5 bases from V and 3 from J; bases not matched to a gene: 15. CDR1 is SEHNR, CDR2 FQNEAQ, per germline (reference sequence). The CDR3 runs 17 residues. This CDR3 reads CASSRGAVSGGLYEQYF. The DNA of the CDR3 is TGTGCCAGCAGCCGCGGGGCGGTGTCAGGGGGCCTCTACGAGCAGTACTTC.

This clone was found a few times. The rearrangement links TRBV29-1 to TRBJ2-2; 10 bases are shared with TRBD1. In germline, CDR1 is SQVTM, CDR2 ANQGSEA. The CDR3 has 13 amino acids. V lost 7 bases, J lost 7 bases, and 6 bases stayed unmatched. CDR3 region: CSADRGRGGELFF. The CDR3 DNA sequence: TGCAGCGCAGACAGGGGGCGGGGCGGGGAGCTGTTTTTT.

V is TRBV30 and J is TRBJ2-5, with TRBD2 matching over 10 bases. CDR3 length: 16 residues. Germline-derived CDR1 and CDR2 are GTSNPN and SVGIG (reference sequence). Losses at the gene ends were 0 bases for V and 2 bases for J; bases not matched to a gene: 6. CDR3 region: CAWSVGASGGQETQYF. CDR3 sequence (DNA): TGTGCCTGGAGTGTAGGCGCTAGCGGGGGACAAGAGACCCAGTACTTC.

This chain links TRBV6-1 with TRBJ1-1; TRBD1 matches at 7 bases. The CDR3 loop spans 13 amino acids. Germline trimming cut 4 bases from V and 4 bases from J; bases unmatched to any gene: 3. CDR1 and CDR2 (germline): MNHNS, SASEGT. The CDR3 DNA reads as TGTGCCAGCAGTGTTACAGGGGCCACTGAAGCTTTCTTT. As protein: CASSVTGATEAFF.

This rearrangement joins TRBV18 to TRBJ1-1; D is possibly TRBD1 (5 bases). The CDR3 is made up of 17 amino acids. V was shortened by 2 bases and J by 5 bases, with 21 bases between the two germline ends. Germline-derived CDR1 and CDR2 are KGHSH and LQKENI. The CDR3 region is CASSPNVQGRANTEAFF. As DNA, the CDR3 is TGTGCCAGCTCACCAAACGTGCAGGGAAGGGCCAATACTGAAGCTTTCTTT.

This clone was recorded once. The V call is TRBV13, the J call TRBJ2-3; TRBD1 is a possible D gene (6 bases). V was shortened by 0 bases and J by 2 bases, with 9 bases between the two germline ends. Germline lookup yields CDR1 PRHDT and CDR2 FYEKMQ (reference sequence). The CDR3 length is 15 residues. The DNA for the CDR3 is TGTGCCAGCAGCTTAGGACAGGGACCCACAGATACGCAGTATTTT. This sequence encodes CASSLGQGPTDTQYF.

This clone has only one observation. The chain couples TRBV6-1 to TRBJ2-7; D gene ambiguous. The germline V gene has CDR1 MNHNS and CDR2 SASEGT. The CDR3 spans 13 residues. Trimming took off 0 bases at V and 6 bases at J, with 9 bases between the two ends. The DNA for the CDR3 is TGTGCCAGCAGTGAAGCACCTCCGGGCGAGCAGTACTTC. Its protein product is CASSEAPPGEQYF.